The present T cell receptor (beta chain) was sequenced within a study of blood T cell repertoires in COVID-19. Study background: The samples span acute and convalescent COVID-19 from the United States, Italy and Spain. PBMCs, B-cell-depleted T cells, or T cells provided the cDNA or gDNA that made up the material.

After removal of 4 bases from V and 7 bases from J, the junction contained 4 bases not matched to a gene. The germline V gene encodes CDR1 SGHDT and CDR2 YYEEEE. The CDR3 runs to 13 residues. Assay: immunoSEQ multiplex PCR; the TCRdb copy retains only in-frame clones and omits some. Of 10,000 to 15,000 clones listed, roughly 80% are singletons. The chain is built from TRBV5-6 and TRBJ2-5; 10 positions agree with TRBD2. Specimen: peripheral blood. The clonotype originates from a human donor in a cohort sampled during active COVID-19. CDR3 DNA sequence: TGTGCCAGCAGCCCGCCTAGCGGGGGGACCCAGTACTTC. It yields the protein CASSPPSGGTQYF.